One and the same sample provided the 15 T cell receptor beta chains below, sequenced in a study of blood T cell repertoires in COVID-19. Measured with immunoSEQ multiplex PCR; TCRdb has only the in-frame clones, and not every one. The sample has approximately 100,000 clones, 80% to 90% seen once. Material for sequencing was peripheral blood. All receptors derive from a human donor with acute or convalescent COVID-19. The donor label of this sample is uncertain.

This chain uses TRBV25-1 with TRBJ1-2; the match to TRBD1 covers 10 bases. The V and J ends lost 5 bases and 8 bases, in that order; junction bases with no gene match: 5. CDR3 length: 13 residues. Germline values: CDR1 MGHDK, CDR2 SYGVNS. The CDR3: CASSKRTGGGYTF. In nucleotides, the CDR3 is TGTGCCAGCAGTAAAAGGACAGGGGGAGGCTACACCTTC.

The rearrangement joins TRBV19 to TRBJ1-6; 7 bases agree with TRBD1. The CDR3 runs to 14 residues. The germline CDR1 and CDR2 sequences are LNHDA and SQIVND (reference sequence). Trimming took 3 bases from V and 9 from J; bases not matched to a gene: 5. CDR3 nucleotide sequence: TGTGCCAGTAGTATGCGGCAGGGGGGTTCACCCCTCCACTTT. Protein: CASSMRQGGSPLHF.

The chain uses TRBV28 and TRBJ1-3; D is undetermined. The CDR3 is made up of 12 amino acids. Trimming stripped 1 base from V and 4 bases from J, with 2 bases between. Germline lookup yields CDR1 MDHEN and CDR2 SYDVKM. Here the CDR3 reads CASSLSGNTIYF. The CDR3 DNA reads TGTGCCAGCAGTTTATCGGGAAACACCATATATTTT.

This chain links TRBV6-2 or TRBV6-3 with TRBJ2-1, with 9 positions matching TRBD2. The CDR3 is made up of 16 amino acids. With V trimmed by 2 bases and J by 2 bases, 4 bases remained unmatched. Germline CDR1 is MNHEY and CDR2 is SVGEGT. Here the CDR3 reads CASSYHGTSPYNEQFF. CDR3 DNA: TGTGCCAGCAGTTACCACGGGACTAGCCCCTACAATGAGCAGTTCTTC.

The V and J genes are TRBV29-1 and TRBJ2-3; 8 bases agree with TRBD1. This CDR3 has 12 amino acids. The germline gives CDR1 SQVTM, CDR2 ANQGSEA. V lost 8 bases and J lost 4; bases outside the gene matches: 5. CDR3 in amino acids: CSTRGQADTQYF. The CDR3 DNA sequence: TGCAGCACTAGGGGACAGGCAGATACGCAGTATTTT.

The J gene is TRBJ2-7, the V gene TRBV9, with TRBD1 matching over 8 bases. CDR1 and CDR2 from the germline V gene are SGDLS and YYNGEE. The CDR3 loop spans 14 amino acids. The trim removed 3 bases at V and 3 bases at J, leaving 5 bases unmatched. CDR3 in DNA: TGTGCCAGCAGCGCCGGACAGGGCTTCTACGAGCAGTACTTC. This translates into CASSAGQGFYEQYF.

This sequence joins TRBV7-9 and TRBJ2-3, with D perhaps matching TRBD1 (5 bases). Trimming shortened V by 5 bases and J by 0 bases, and 12 bases separated the two germline ends. The CDR3 consists of 15 residues. Looked up from germline, CDR1 is SEHNR and CDR2 is FQNEAQ (reference sequence). CDR3 loop: CASSQKQASTDTQYF. CDR3 in DNA: TGTGCCAGCAGCCAAAAACAGGCGAGCACAGATACGCAGTATTTT.

The V gene is TRBV6-2 or TRBV6-3, the J gene TRBJ2-2; TRBD1 matches 8 bases. The V and J ends lost 5 bases and 7 bases, in that order; junction bases with no gene match: 9. CDR1 and CDR2 (germline): MNHEY, SVGEGT. The CDR3 runs 15 residues. The DNA of the CDR3 is TGTGCCAGCAGTACCCACTCAGGGGGCGACGGGGAGCTGTTTTTT. This sequence encodes CASSTHSGGDGELFF.

The chain recombines TRBV4-1 with TRBJ2-7, with a tentative D call TRBD2 (5 bases). V lost 3 bases and J lost 2, with 11 bases in between. Germline loops: CDR1 MGHRA, CDR2 YSYEKL. The CDR3 contains 14 residues. The CDR3 DNA reads as TGCGCCAGCAGCCAGCCGGGGTCTCCCTACGAGCAGTACTTC. It translates to CASSQPGSPYEQYF.

The CDR3 is CAIAAQPGVYGYTF. CDR3 sequence (DNA): TGTGCTATAGCGGCCCAACCCGGGGTCTATGGCTACACCTTC. The chain combines TRBV28 with TRBJ1-2; D uncertain. Germline-derived CDR1 and CDR2 are MDHEN and SYDVKM. CDR3 length: 14 amino acids.

This clone has just one count. This chain links TRBV25-1 with TRBJ1-2; unclear D gene. The V and J ends lost 1 base and 5 bases respectively, with 11 bases between them. CDR1 is MGHDK, CDR2 SYGVNS, per germline. The CDR3 is 14 residues long. DNA of the CDR3: TGTGCCAGCAGTGAATTAGGTTACGGGTATGGCTACACCTTC. The encoded protein is CASSELGYGYGYTF.

The chain uses TRBV20-1 and TRBJ2-1, with TRBD2 matching over 7 bases. The CDR3 is 11 residues long. The V segment lost 6 bases and the J segment 12 bases; nucleotides outside the gene matches: 8. In germline, CDR1 is DFQATT, CDR2 SNEGSKA (reference sequence). The CDR3: CSARRGEGQFF. As DNA, the CDR3 is TGCAGTGCCCGGCGCGGGGAGGGGCAGTTCTTC.

The genes are TRBV6-6 and TRBJ2-1; 12 nucleotides match TRBD1. The CDR3 has 15 amino acids. Unmatched junction bases numbered 10, after V lost 6 bases and J lost 10 bases. Germline loops: CDR1 MNHNY, CDR2 SVGAGI (reference sequence). CDR3 amino acids: CASSKGQGASGEQFF. Here the CDR3 DNA reads TGTGCCAGCAGCAAGGGACAGGGGGCAAGTGGCGAGCAGTTCTTC.

V is TRBV28 and J is TRBJ2-3, with D tentatively TRBD2 (6 bases). The V end was cut by 4 bases, the J end by 2 bases, with 16 bases between. Germline CDR1 MDHEN, CDR2 SYDVKM. The CDR3 covers 16 residues. DNA of the CDR3: TGTGCCAGCAGTTGGGGATTCGGGGACTCCACAGATACGCAGTATTTT. Translating it yields CASSWGFGDSTDTQYF.

This chain uses TRBV3-1 (or the pseudogene TRBV3-2) with TRBJ1-2; TRBD1 aligns across 10 bases. V lost 1 base, J lost 6 bases, and 5 bases stayed unmatched. CDR1 and CDR2 (germline): LGHDT, YNNKEL (reference sequence). The CDR3 consists of 15 residues. CDR3 residues: CASSQVPGQGNGYTF. CDR3 bases: TGTGCCAGCAGCCAAGTTCCGGGACAGGGGAATGGCTACACCTTC.